Listed here is a single T cell receptor beta chain. This receptor's antigen is unknown. The input lacks base qualities; no much larger clone sits a single base away. These data are taken from a study of T cell responses to AZD1222 COVID-19 vaccine (dated by TCRdb to the early 2020s). Context from the whole study: TCR sequencing covered about 230 trial participants: some 210 given two doses of AZD1222 and 26 given two doses of MenACWY control vaccine. Trial participants were enrolled into age subgroups of 18-55, 56-69 and 70-plus years, which contained roughly 150, 30 and 60 TCR-sequenced participants, respectively. What the authors observed across the whole study: Reportedly, almost half of the unique spike-specific TCRs recognized epitopes lying outside the regions that are mutated in the B.1.351 and B.1.1.7 variants. Because no day 14 peak-response samples were available, the repertoires could be characterized only after the peak T cell response. Conclusions about previously exposed vaccinees are limited, since just 6 or 7 AZD1222 recipients were seropositive for SARS-CoV-2 at baseline. Most participants were white British and females outnumbered males, and the authors suggested that clonal diversity may have been underestimated. A significant rise in spike-specific TCR breadth and depth was observed after two AZD1222 doses relative to day 0 and relative to MenACWY recipients. In the small 56-69-year group, the increase in depth fell short of significance, most likely because of low power. The whole spike protein was spanned by vaccine-associated CD4 TCRs, and dominant responses were seen in regions 160-218 and 743-854.

In light of the paper, this sample's time point label describes: about 28 days (+/-7) after the second vaccine dose. Because spike-specific TCR depth and breadth did not differ between the two schedules, AZD1222 recipients who got a second dose at roughly 4 weeks were pooled with those who got a second dose at roughly 12 weeks. The vaccinee samples were drawn from two UK trials, COV001 and COV002, one of which was a single-blind randomized controlled phase 2/3 trial testing AZD1222 (ChAdOx1 nCoV-19) in healthy adults. For TCRbeta chain sequencing, PBMC samples were collected from trial participants at day 0 and at day 28 after the second dose. V trim: 5 bases; J trim: 8 bases; unmatched bases: 10. CDR3 length: 16 amino acids, cysteine to phenylalanine. Only the CDR3 portion is preserved as DNA: 48 bases, with reading frame beginning at the first base. As encoded in the germline V gene, CDR1 is SGHTA while CDR2 is FQGNSA.

The CDR3 regions of human TCRbeta chains were analyzed by immunosequencing. The authors' analysis ran thus. Repertoire TCRs were checked for matches against a reference library of SARS-CoV-2-specific TCRs that had been generated using the MIRA antigen-specificity platform. Breadth meant the fraction of unique TCRs that were SARS-CoV-2-associated, whereas depth meant the fraction of total T cells that were SARS-CoV-2-associated. Using the MIRA data, each spike-specific TCR was assigned both to the spike region to which the TCR was reactive and to a CD4 or CD8 class. Log10-transformed breadth and depth values were compared by one-way ANOVA with Sidak's multiple comparisons tests. TCRdb holds this immuneACCESS table with in-frame rearrangements only. Some clones are missing; in checked studies, unresolved V genes explain under half, and the rest has no known cause. V and J calls and clone size are those listed in that table; D and trimming were worked out from the DNA. The sample table contains 97,000 or so clones; only one count was recorded for 90% to 95% of them. The top ten constitute about 9% of the sample.

The input for sequencing was peripheral blood, taken 28 days after the second AZD1222 dose. This TCR derives from an adult who received the AZD1222 COVID-19 vaccine. The chain is assembled from TRBV7-2 and TRBJ1-6, with 9 junctional bases fitting TRBD1. The nucleotides are TGTGCCAGCAGCCTAATGCCGGGACAGGGAGATTCACCCCTCCACTTT. The translation is CASSLMPGQGDSPLHF.